The T cell receptor (beta chain) under discussion was sequenced for a study of shared clonotypes between healthy human individuals. Study-wide results and limits: Tissue TCR repertoires likely differ from these blood-only repertoires.

This CDR3 comprises 22 residues. V lost 4 bases, J lost 0 bases, and 17 bases stayed unmatched. In germline, CDR1 is MNHEY, CDR2 SMNVEV (reference sequence). CD8 cells regarded as naive lacked CD45RO, were positively chosen for CCR7, and omitted terminally differentiated effector memory CD45RA+ cells. A deep-level run was used for the assay. TCRdb keeps only in-frame clones here, not all; method: immunoSEQ multiplex PCR. The sample yields about 2.2 million clones, about 93% seen once. This clone was recorded once. The antigen is not known. The V gene is TRBV27, the J gene TRBJ2-3; 15 positions match TRBD2. Material: naive CD8+ T cells from PBMCs. The TCR was taken from a man aged 18 to 35 in good health. Some clones in this sample may be carry-over from other donors' samples. CDR3 nucleotides: TGTGCCAGCAGTTCAGGACTAGCGGGAGGGTACAAACCCTCGACTAGCACAGATACGCAGTATTTT. Its translation is CASSSGLAGGYKPSTSTDTQYF.